This T cell receptor beta chain was profiled in a study of T cell responses to AZD1222 COVID-19 vaccine. Whole-study results and caveats: Regions 160-218 and 743-854 held dominance among vaccine-associated CD4 TCRs, which spanned spike.

CDR3 length: 14 residues. V was pared by 2 bases and J by 0 bases, with 9 bases between. Germline V lookup: CDR1 SGHDT, CDR2 YYEEEE. Notes on this clone: Its antigen is unknown.

Sequencing used immunoSEQ multiplex PCR; TCRdb keeps in-frame clones, though not all of them. The table records approximately 170,000 clones, 85% to 95% of them present only once. The chain is built from TRBV5-6 and TRBJ2-7; D is ambiguous. The source material was peripheral blood, sampled on day 0 of AZD1222 vaccination. This receptor was obtained from an adult in good health. The CDR3 sequence: CASSLVPGSYEQYF. CDR3 nucleotides: TGTGCCAGCAGCTTAGTTCCAGGCTCCTACGAGCAGTACTTC.